This T cell receptor beta chain was identified in a study of control samples from healthy donors and cancer patients. A note on this clone: Other DNA sequences in the sample encode the same CDR3.

Method: immunoSEQ multiplex PCR; TCRdb's copy keeps in-frame clones and lacks some. The sample shows 100,000 or so clones, about 92% of them seen only once. The TCR comes from a woman aged 18-29 years in good health. Material for sequencing was blood.

CDR3 DNA: TGTGCCAGCAGCCTGGACAGCACAGATACGCAGTATTTT. It codes for CASSLDSTDTQYF. This chain connects TRBV2 to TRBJ2-3; the D is unclear. Per germline, CDR1 SNHLY and CDR2 FYNNEI. V dropped 6 bases and J dropped 0 bases, with 7 bases sitting between them. The CDR3 covers 13 residues.